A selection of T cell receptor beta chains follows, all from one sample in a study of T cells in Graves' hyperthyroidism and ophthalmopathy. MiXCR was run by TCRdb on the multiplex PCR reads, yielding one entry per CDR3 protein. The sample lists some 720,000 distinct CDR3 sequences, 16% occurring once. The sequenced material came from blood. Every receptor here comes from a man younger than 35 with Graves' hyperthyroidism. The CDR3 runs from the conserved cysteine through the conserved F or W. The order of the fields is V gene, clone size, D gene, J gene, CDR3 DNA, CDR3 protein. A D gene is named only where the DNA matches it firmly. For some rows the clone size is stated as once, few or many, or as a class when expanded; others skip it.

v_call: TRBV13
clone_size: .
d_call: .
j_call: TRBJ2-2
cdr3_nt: TGTGCCAGCAGCTTAGACGGGGCGGACACCGGGGAGCTGTTTTTT
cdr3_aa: CASSLDGADTGELFF

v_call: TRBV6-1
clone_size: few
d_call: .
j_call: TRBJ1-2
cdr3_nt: TGTGCCAGCAGTCGCTCCTCAAATGGCTACACCTTC
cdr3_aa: CASSRSSNGYTF

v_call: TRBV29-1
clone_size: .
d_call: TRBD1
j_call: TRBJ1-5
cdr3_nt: TGCAGCGTTGACCGGACAGGGGCCCTTAGCAATCAGCCCCAGCATTTT
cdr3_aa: CSVDRTGALSNQPQHF

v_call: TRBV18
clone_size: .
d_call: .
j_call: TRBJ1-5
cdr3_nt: TGTGCCAGCTCACCACGAGTTCAATTAACAAGCAATCAGCCCCAGCATTTT
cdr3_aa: CASSPRVQLTSNQPQHF

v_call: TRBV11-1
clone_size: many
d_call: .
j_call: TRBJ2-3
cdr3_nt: TGTGCCAGCAAGAAGGAGGACACAGATACGCAGTATTTT
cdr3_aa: CASKKEDTDTQYF

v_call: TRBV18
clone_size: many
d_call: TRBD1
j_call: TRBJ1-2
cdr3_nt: TGTGCCAGCTCACCACCGAAACCCAGGGGGAAGAACTATGGCTACACCTTC
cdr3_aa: CASSPPKPRGKNYGYTF

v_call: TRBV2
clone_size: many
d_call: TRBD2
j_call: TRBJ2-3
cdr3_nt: TGTGCCAGCAGTGGACTAGCGGGAGGGTCAGATACGCAGTATTTT
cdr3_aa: CASSGLAGGSDTQYF

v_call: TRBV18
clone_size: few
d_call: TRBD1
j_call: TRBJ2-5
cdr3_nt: TGTGCCAGCGCTAGGACAGGGAGAATGGAGACCCAGTACTTC
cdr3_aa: CASARTGRMETQYF

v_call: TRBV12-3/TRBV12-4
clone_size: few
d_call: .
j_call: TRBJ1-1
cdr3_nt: TGTGCCAGCAGCCTCACGGTAGGACGGTTCACTGAAGCTTTCTTT
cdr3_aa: CASSLTVGRFTEAFF

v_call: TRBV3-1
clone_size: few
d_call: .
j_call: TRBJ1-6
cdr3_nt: TGTGCCAGCAGCCAAGCGGCAGGGGAATCACCCCTCCACTTT
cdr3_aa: CASSQAAGESPLHF

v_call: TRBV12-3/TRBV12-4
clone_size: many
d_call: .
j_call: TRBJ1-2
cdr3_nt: TGTGCCAGCTCTTTTAGGCGGTTTCAGGGCTACACCTTC
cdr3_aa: CASSFRRFQGYTF

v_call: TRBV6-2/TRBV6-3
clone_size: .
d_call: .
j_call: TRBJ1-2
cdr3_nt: TGTGCCAGCAGTTACTCCCTCGACTATGGCTACACCTTC
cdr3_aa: CASSYSLDYGYTF

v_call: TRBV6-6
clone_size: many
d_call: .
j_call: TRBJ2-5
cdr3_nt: TGTGCCAGCAGTTACTTGGGACAAAAGACCCAGTACTTC
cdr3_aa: CASSYLGQKTQYF

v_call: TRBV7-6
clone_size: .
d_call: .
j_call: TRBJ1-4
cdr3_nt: TGTGCCAGCAGCTCGATACAAGACTCAACTAATGAAAAACTGTTTTTT
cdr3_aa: CASSSIQDSTNEKLFF

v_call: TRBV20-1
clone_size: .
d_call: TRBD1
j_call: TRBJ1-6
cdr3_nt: TGCAGTGCCCGGACAGGGGTGAATTCACCCCTCCACTTT
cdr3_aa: CSARTGVNSPLHF

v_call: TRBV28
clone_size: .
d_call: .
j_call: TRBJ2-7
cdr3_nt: TGTGCCAGCAGGGGACTGGGCCTACCCTACGAGCAGTACTTC
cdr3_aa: CASRGLGLPYEQYF

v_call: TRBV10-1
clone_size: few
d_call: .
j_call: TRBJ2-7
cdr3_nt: TGCGCCAGCCGGGAGGAGCAGTACTTC
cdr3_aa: CASREEQYF

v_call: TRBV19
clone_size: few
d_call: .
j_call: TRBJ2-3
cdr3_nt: TGTGCCAGTAGCCGTTACTTCGGGAATACGCAGTATTTT
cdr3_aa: CASSRYFGNTQYF

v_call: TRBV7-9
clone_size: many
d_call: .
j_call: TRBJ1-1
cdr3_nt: TGTGCCAGCAGCTTAGCAGACCCGAACACTGAAGCTTTCTTT
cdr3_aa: CASSLADPNTEAFF

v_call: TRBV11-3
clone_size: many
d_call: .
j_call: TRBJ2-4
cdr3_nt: TGTGCCAGCAGCTTAGGTCAGCAGAAAAACATTCAGTACTTC
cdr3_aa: CASSLGQQKNIQYF

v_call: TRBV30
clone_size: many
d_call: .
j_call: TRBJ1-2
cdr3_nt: TGTGCCTGGAGTGTAGGCACCTATGGCTACACCTTC
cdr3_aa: CAWSVGTYGYTF

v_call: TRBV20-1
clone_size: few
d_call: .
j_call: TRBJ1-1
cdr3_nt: TGCAGTGCTAGAGAACAGATGAACACTGAAGCTTTCTTT
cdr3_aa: CSAREQMNTEAFF

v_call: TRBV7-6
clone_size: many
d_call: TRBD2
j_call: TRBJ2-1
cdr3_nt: TGTGCCAGCAGCGAGGGACTAGCGAGAGCGGATGAGCAGTTCTTC
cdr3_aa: CASSEGLARADEQFF

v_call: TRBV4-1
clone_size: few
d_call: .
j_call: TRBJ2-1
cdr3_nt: TGCGCCAGCAGCCATAGTTTGAATGAGCAGTTCTTC
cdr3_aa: CASSHSLNEQFF

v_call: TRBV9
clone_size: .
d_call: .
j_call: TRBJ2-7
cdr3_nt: TGTGCCAGCAGCGTAGGCTCCAGCGCCTACGAGCAGTACTTC
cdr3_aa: CASSVGSSAYEQYF

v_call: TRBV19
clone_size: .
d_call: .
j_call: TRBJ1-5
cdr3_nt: TGTGCCAGTACGAAAGTCCAGGATAGCAATCAGCCCCAGCATTTT
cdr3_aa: CASTKVQDSNQPQHF

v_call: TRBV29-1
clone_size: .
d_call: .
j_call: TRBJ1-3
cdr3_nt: TGCAGCGTTGAAGGGGCCGAGAACTCTGGAAACACCATATATTTT
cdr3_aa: CSVEGAENSGNTIYF

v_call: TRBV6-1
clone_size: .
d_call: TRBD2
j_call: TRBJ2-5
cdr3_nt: TGTGCCAGCAGTTCACAGACTAGCGGGATCGTTGAGACCCAGTACTTC
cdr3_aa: CASSSQTSGIVETQYF

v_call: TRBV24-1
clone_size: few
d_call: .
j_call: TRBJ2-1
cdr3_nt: TGTGCCACCTTGGACTTCCATGCCTACAATGAGCAGTTCTTC
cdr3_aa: CATLDFHAYNEQFF

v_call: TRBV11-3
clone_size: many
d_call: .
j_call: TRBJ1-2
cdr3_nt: TGTGCCAGCAGCCCGGACTTTGGCTATGGCTACACCTTC
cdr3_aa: CASSPDFGYGYTF

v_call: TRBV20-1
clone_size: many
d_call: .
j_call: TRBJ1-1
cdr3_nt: TGCAGTGCTAGGTTGATAGGAGGTTTGAACACTGAAGCTTTCTTT
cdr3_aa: CSARLIGGLNTEAFF

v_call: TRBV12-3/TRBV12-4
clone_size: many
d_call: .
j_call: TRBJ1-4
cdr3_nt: TGTGCCAGCAGTTTACAAGGTTCCGAGGAAAAACTGTTTTTT
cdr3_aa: CASSLQGSEEKLFF

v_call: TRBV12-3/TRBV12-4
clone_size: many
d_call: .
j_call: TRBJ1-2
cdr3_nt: TGTGCCAGCAGTTCCCGGGACTCCTATGGCTACACCTTC
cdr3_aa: CASSSRDSYGYTF

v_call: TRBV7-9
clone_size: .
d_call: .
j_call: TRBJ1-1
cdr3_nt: TGTGCCAGCAGCTTCGGGGGTACGATCGACACTGAAGCTTTCTTT
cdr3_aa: CASSFGGTIDTEAFF

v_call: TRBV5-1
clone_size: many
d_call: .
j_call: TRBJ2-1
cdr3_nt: TGCGCCAGCACCACAGGACTATACGGCATATCGCACAATGAGCAGTTCTTC
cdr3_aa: CASTTGLYGISHNEQFF

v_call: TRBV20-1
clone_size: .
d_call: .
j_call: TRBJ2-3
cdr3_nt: TGCAGTGCTAGAGCAGGGGCTCACTCAGATACGCAGTATTTT
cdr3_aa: CSARAGAHSDTQYF

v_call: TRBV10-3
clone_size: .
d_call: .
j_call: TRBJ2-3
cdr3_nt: TGTGCCATCAGTCGGGTAGTTGCAGATACGCAGTATTTT
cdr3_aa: CAISRVVADTQYF

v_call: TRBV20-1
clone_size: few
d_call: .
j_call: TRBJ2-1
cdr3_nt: TGCAGTGCTAGAGCAAGGGGACTCCGAAATTGGGGCAATGAGCAGTTCTTC
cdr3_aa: CSARARGLRNWGNEQFF

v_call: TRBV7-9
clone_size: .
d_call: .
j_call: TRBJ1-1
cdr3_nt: TGTGCCAGCAGCTCAGATGGAGACGAAGCTTTCTTT
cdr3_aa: CASSSDGDEAFF